Detailed here is one T cell receptor (beta chain). At one boundary the junction diverges from the germline segment, which might be a read error. The germline V gene encodes CDR1 MNHEY and CDR2 SVGAGI. The CDR3 covers 12 residues. Original data processing: Amplification of reference gene primers was used by the study to estimate nucleated cell counts. Sequencing used immunoSEQ multiplex PCR; TCRdb keeps in-frame clones, though not all of them. V and J calls plus clone size are reproduced from that table; the DNA served to infer D and trimming. The sample contains some 200,000 clones, 65% to 85% of which appear only once. This sample is part of a study of blood T cell repertoires in COVID-19. Study at large: Samples representing acute and convalescent COVID-19 were sourced from the United States, Italy and Spain. T cells, B-cell-depleted T cells, or PBMCs provided the cDNA or gDNA that served as material.

Sample: peripheral blood. The receptor was derived from a woman aged 55 to 70 with acute or convalescent COVID-19. The V gene is TRBV6-5, the J gene TRBJ2-1; D possibly corresponds to TRBD2 (6 bases). In nucleotides, the CDR3 is TGTGCCAGCAAAGGAGGGGTAGGTGGTTGGCTCTTC. Translated: CASKGGVGGWLF.